The table lists the clone carrying this TCR beta chain with a few counts. What it recognizes is unknown. TCRdb used MiXCR to reprocess the 5' RACE reads, holding one entry per CDR3 protein. The sample lists 380,000 or so distinct CDR3 sequences; roughly an eighth were seen once. The data belong to a study of T-cell memory formation after mild COVID-19. Study details: Across donors, TCR clusters were largely donor specific.

General study results and limits: Unconfirmed was the SARS-CoV-2 specificity of second-wave clones that peaked on day 37.

Germline values: CDR1 MNHNY, CDR2 SVGAGI (reference sequence). Deletions cut 6 bases from V and 6 bases from J, with 9 bases between. The CDR3 is 11 amino acids. The genes are TRBV6-6 and TRBJ2-7, with TRBD2 as a possible D gene (5 bases). The sequence came from a man younger than 35 who had mild COVID-19 (a few samples of this study predate the infection). Cell type and time point are not known. Specimen: PBMCs or a T cell subset sorted from them (not recorded which). This chain's CDR3 is CASREGGEQYF. CDR3 sequence (DNA): TGTGCCAGCAGGGAAGGAGGCGAGCAGTACTTC.